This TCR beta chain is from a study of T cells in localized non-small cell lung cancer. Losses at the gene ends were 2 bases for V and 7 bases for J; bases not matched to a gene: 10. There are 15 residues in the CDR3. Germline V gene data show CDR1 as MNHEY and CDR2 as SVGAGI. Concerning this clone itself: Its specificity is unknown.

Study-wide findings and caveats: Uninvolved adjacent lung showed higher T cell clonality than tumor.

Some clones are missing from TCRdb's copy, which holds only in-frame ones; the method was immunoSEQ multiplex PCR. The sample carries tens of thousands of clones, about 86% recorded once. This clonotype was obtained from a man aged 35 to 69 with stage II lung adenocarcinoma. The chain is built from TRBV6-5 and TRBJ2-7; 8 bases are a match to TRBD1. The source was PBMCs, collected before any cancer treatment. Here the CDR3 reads CASSYTGTGKWEQYF. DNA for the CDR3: TGTGCCAGCAGTTACACCGGGACAGGAAAATGGGAGCAGTACTTC.